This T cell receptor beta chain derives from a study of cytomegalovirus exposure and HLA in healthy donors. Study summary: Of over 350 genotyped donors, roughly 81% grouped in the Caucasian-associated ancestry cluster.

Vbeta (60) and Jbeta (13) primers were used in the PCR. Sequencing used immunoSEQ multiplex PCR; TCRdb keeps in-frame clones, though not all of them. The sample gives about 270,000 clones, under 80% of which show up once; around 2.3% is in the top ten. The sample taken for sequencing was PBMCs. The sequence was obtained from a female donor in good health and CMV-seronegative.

The CDR3 DNA follows: TGTGCCAGCAGCCCTATGTGGGGGGACGAGCAGTACTTC. Protein product: CASSPMWGDEQYF. This chain joins TRBV6-1 and TRBJ2-7; maybe TRBD2 (6 bases). From germline, CDR1 is MNHNS and CDR2 SASEGT. Trimming shortened V by 6 bases and J by 5 bases, and 14 bases separated the two germline ends. This CDR3 region has 13 residues.